The 25 T cell receptor beta chains below all came from one sample that was sequenced in a study of cytomegalovirus exposure and HLA in healthy donors (dated by TCRdb to 2016 to 2017). Libraries were built with the immunoSEQ multiplex PCR assay. For the multiplex PCR, a mixture combining 60 forward primers for TCR Vbeta segments and 13 reverse primers for TCR Jbeta segments was used. TCRdb took over this immuneACCESS table, retaining in-frame rearrangements with V and J assigned. Such tables are incomplete; in checked studies, under half of the missing clones stem from an unresolved V gene, and the remainder is unexplained. A total of 150,000 to 200,000 clones appear in this sample, 79% of them only once. Jointly, the top ten make up under 4.5% of the sample. Specimen: PBMCs. These receptors were collected from a woman in her 30s in good health and CMV-seropositive.

The chain's CDR3 is CASTDERVAYEQYF. DNA for the CDR3: TGTGCCTCCACAGACGAGCGGGTAGCTTACGAGCAGTACTTC. This sequence joins TRBV10-3 and TRBJ2-7, with D perhaps matching TRBD2 (6 bases). Germline V gene data show CDR1 as ENHRY and CDR2 as SYGVKD. The V end lost 11 bases, the J end lost 4 bases, and 21 bases lay between the germline ends. This CDR3 has 14 amino acids.

The chain has TRBV7-8 and TRBJ2-5; a possible D gene is TRBD1 (5 bases). Germline assignment: CDR1 SGHVS and CDR2 FQNEAQ. V shed 4 bases and J shed 7 bases, with 16 bases lying between them. CDR3 length equals 14 residues. This chain's CDR3 is CASSSGQMVGTQYF. CDR3 DNA: TGTGCCAGCAGCTCTGGACAAATGGTGGGGACCCAGTACTTC.

The chain has TRBV6-5 and TRBJ1-5; no reliable D call. V lost 2 bases and J lost 5, with 16 bases in between. Germline loops: CDR1 MNHEY, CDR2 SVGAGI. This CDR3 has 16 amino acids. CDR3 amino acids: CASSYRALRTDQPQHF. DNA for the CDR3: TGTGCCAGCAGTTACCGAGCACTCAGGACTGATCAGCCCCAGCATTTT.

The chain recombines TRBV5-4 with TRBJ1-3; TRBD1 might be the D (5 bases). Germline assignment: CDR1 SGHNT and CDR2 YYREEE (reference sequence). The CDR3 contains 15 residues. Trimming shortened V by 4 bases and J by 0 bases, and 11 bases separated the two germline ends. This chain's CDR3 is CASSLSGGSGNTIYF. DNA for the CDR3: TGTGCCAGCAGCCTCTCGGGGGGCTCTGGAAACACCATATATTTT.

CDR3 sequence (DNA): TGTGCCAGCACAGGGACAAAGCCTGAAAAACTGTTTTTT. It is translated as CASTGTKPEKLFF. The gene calls are TRBV6-1 and TRBJ1-4; D is possibly TRBD1 (6 bases). V was clipped by 7 bases and J by 7 bases, with 13 bases between them. This CDR3 has 13 residues. The V gene's germline CDR1 is MNHNS and CDR2 SASEGT.

This chain links TRBV15 with TRBJ1-4; D is perhaps TRBD1 (5 bases). CDR1 and CDR2 from the germline V gene are LNHNV and YYDKDF (reference sequence). CDR3 length equals 13 residues. Trimming removed 1 base at V and 8 bases at J, with 8 bases between. CDR3 sequence reads: CATSRGGVEKLFF. The CDR3 coding sequence is TGTGCCACCAGCAGAGGGGGGGTCGAAAAACTGTTTTTT.

V and J are TRBV9 and TRBJ2-3, with 7 bases that match TRBD1. Per germline, CDR1 SGDLS and CDR2 YYNGEE. The trim removed 0 bases at V and 5 bases at J, leaving 6 bases unmatched. The CDR3 consists of 15 residues. The CDR3 loop is CASSVATGVQDTQYF. In DNA, the CDR3 is TGTGCCAGCAGCGTAGCTACAGGGGTGCAAGATACGCAGTATTTT.

The chain links TRBV10-2 to TRBJ2-5, with D hard to call. The J call may be faulty, since TRBJ2-7 better matches the DNA end. The CDR3 totals 15 residues. Germline-derived CDR1 and CDR2 are WSHSY and SAAADI. CDR3 amino acids: CASSEYQVPAYEQYF. In nucleotides, the CDR3 is TGCGCCAGCAGTGAGTACCAGGTCCCTGCTTACGAGCAGTACTTC.

CDR3 region: CASNAPISGSNVNEQFF. Written as DNA, the CDR3 is TGTGCCAGCAACGCCCCCATATCGGGGAGCAACGTGAATGAGCAGTTCTTC. The chain recombines TRBV5-4 with TRBJ2-1, with D possibly matching TRBD2 (5 bases). The CDR3 covers 17 residues. V lost 6 bases to trimming and J lost 7 bases, with 26 bases between them. Germline-derived CDR1 and CDR2 are SGHNT and YYREEE (reference sequence).

This chain connects TRBV11-3 to TRBJ2-5, with 7 nucleotides matching TRBD2. There are 14 residues in the CDR3. The V gene's germline CDR1 is SGHNT and CDR2 YENEEA. V lost 5 bases and J lost 7; bases outside the gene matches: 10. The CDR3 loop reads CASSPGLEAGTQYF. DNA for the CDR3: TGTGCCAGCAGCCCCGGACTAGAGGCCGGGACCCAGTACTTC.

The rearrangement links TRBV29-1 to TRBJ2-1; the D gene is possibly TRBD1 (5 bases). The V gene's germline CDR1 is SQVTM and CDR2 ANQGSEA. The CDR3 totals 15 residues. V was clipped by 3 bases and J by 6 bases, with 18 bases between them. The CDR3 here is CSVESSMGPSNEQFF. CDR3 nucleotides: TGCAGCGTTGAGTCTAGTATGGGGCCGAGCAATGAGCAGTTCTTC.

The chain uses TRBV5-6 and TRBJ1-2, with D unresolved. CDR3 length equals 14 residues. Trimming removed 4 bases at V and 6 bases at J, with 16 bases between. Looked up from germline, CDR1 is SGHDT and CDR2 is YYEEEE. The DNA of the CDR3 is TGTGCCAGCAGCCAACGCCCACGGAGGGATGGCTACACCTTC. Translating gives CASSQRPRRDGYTF.

The CDR3: CASSFADNLPQETQYF. Written as DNA, the CDR3 is TGTGCCAGCAGCTTCGCGGACAACCTCCCCCAAGAGACCCAGTACTTC. This chain connects TRBV7-6 to TRBJ2-5, with a weak D call TRBD1 (5 bases). The CDR3 covers 16 residues. CDR1 and CDR2 from the germline V gene are SGHVS and FNYEAQ. V was cut by 3 bases and J by 1 base, with 15 bases left in between.

V is TRBV4-3 and J is TRBJ1-1; TRBD1 aligns across 8 bases. CDR3 length: 14 amino acids. After removal of 5 bases from V and 6 bases from J, the junction contained 8 bases not matched to a gene. The germline CDR1 and CDR2 sequences are LGHNA and YSLEER. The CDR3 here is CASSKDRVVPEAFF. The CDR3 nucleotides read TGCGCCAGCAGCAAGGACAGGGTGGTCCCTGAAGCTTTCTTT.

The J gene is TRBJ1-1, the V gene TRBV10-3; the D is unclear. Trimming removed 7 bases from V and 8 bases from J, with 20 bases in between. CDR3 length: 14 amino acids. In germline, CDR1 is ENHRY, CDR2 SYGVKD. CDR3 sequence reads: CAINGQGNAREAFF. Here the CDR3 DNA reads TGTGCCATCAATGGGCAAGGTAACGCCCGAGAAGCTTTCTTT.

This clone was counted between two and nine times. The rearrangement joins TRBV29-1 to TRBJ2-7; TRBD2 aligns across 10 bases. V lost 4 bases to trimming and J lost 5 bases; unmatched junction nucleotides: 5. The CDR3 runs to 13 residues. Germline CDR1 SQVTM, CDR2 ANQGSEA. Here the CDR3 reads CSVVRLAGDEQYF. The CDR3 DNA is TGCAGCGTTGTTAGGCTAGCGGGAGACGAGCAGTACTTC.

The gene calls are TRBV7-9 and TRBJ1-2, with D perhaps matching TRBD1 (5 bases). The CDR3 contains 14 residues. The V gene's germline CDR1 is SEHNR and CDR2 FQNEAQ (reference sequence). Deletions cut 5 bases from V and 4 bases from J, with 14 bases between. CDR3 sequence (DNA): TGTGCCAGCAGCCGCAGGGCGAGTGGCTATGGCTACACCTTC. It translates to CASSRRASGYGYTF.

This clone was detected a few times. This chain links TRBV7-8 with TRBJ2-5, with D unclear. Germline assignment: CDR1 SGHVS and CDR2 FQNEAQ. The CDR3 is 10 amino acids. Deletions cut 6 bases from V and 5 bases from J, with 4 bases between. The CDR3 region is CASSQETQYF. The CDR3 coding sequence is TGTGCCAGCAGTCAGGAGACCCAGTACTTC. Filled out from reference TRBV7-8 and TRBJ2-5, the complete variable domain reads GAGVSQSPRYKVAKRGQDVALRCDPISGHVSLFWYQQALGQGPEFLTYFQNEAQLDKSGLPSDRFFAERPEGSVSTLKIQRTQQEDSAVYLCASSQETQYFGPGTRLLVL.

CDR3 protein: CASSPEGRATDTQYF. The CDR3 DNA sequence: TGCGCCAGCAGCCCGGAGGGACGGGCCACAGATACGCAGTATTTT. V is TRBV4-1 and J is TRBJ2-3; weak D call: TRBD2 (6 bases). The V and J ends lost 4 bases and 2 bases respectively, with 13 bases between them. The CDR3 is 15 residues long. Germline V gives CDR1 MGHRA, CDR2 YSYEKL.

The chain uses TRBV12-5 and TRBJ1-5; unclear D gene. The V end lost 0 bases, the J end lost 5 bases, and 14 bases lay between the germline ends. Germline CDR1 is LGHNT and CDR2 is FRNRAP. This CDR3 has 16 amino acids. This CDR3 reads CASGLVLGRRDQPQHF. The CDR3 region has the DNA TGTGCTAGTGGTTTGGTACTAGGCAGGAGAGATCAGCCCCAGCATTTT.

This clone came up once. This rearrangement joins TRBV4-3 to TRBJ1-2, with 7 nucleotides matching TRBD1. Germline CDR1 reads LGHNA; CDR2 reads YSLEER. CDR3 length: 16 residues. V shed 0 bases, J shed 5 bases, and the junction held 9 bases outside the gene matches. The CDR3 DNA reads as TGCGCCAGCAGCCAAGATACGACAGGGATTGCTTATGGCTACACCTTC. Protein product: CASSQDTTGIAYGYTF.

Concerning this clone: At one of its ends the junction is not consistent with the germline gene, which may arise from a read error. The CDR3 coding sequence is TGTTCCAGCAGCTCCGGGTTCTACGAGCAGTACTTC. It translates to CSSSSGFYEQYF. The chain combines TRBV7-9 with TRBJ2-7; D not certain. Germline assignment: CDR1 SEHNR and CDR2 FQNEAQ (reference sequence). The CDR3 extends over 12 amino acids.

V and J are TRBV5-1 and TRBJ2-3, with D possibly TRBD1 on 6 matching bases. The CDR3 has 12 amino acids. Trimming took 5 bases from V and 3 from J, leaving 7 bases between them. Germline V lookup: CDR1 SGHRS, CDR2 YFSETQ. CDR3 DNA: TGCGCCAGCAGACAGGGAACAGATACGCAGTATTTT. Its protein product is CASRQGTDTQYF.

The V and J genes are TRBV27 and TRBJ2-1; 7 bases map to TRBD2. CDR3 length equals 18 residues. The V gene end was trimmed by 5 bases and the J gene end by 0 bases; junction bases not matched to a gene: 13. Germline V gives CDR1 MNHEY, CDR2 SMNVEV (reference sequence). The CDR3 region has the DNA TGTGCCAGCAGTACTACCTGGGAGGGCGCGAGCTCCTACAATGAGCAGTTCTTC. Translation gives CASSTTWEGASSYNEQFF.

This chain links TRBV29-1 with TRBJ1-2; 10 bases align to TRBD1. V gave up 1 base and J gave up 4 bases; unmatched junction bases: 6. The CDR3 has 15 amino acids. CDR1 is SQVTM and CDR2 is ANQGSEA in the germline V gene. This CDR3 is CSVEVPGTGVYGYTF. CDR3 DNA sequence: TGCAGCGTTGAAGTCCCCGGGACAGGGGTCTATGGCTACACCTTC. The full variable domain, its missing parts supplied by reference TRBV29-1 and TRBJ1-2, is SAVISQKPSRDICQRGTSLTIQCQVDSQVTMMFWYRQQPGQSLTLIATANQGSEATYESGFVIDKFPISRPNLTFSTLTVSNMSPEDSSIYLCSVEVPGTGVYGYTFGSGTRLTVV.